The 9 T cell receptor beta chains presented below share a single source sample, sequenced in a study of blood T cell repertoires in COVID-19. Profiling relied on immunoSEQ multiplex PCR, and the TCRdb table lists in-frame clones only, not all of them. The data contain around 450,000 clones, around 89% of them singletons. Sequenced input: peripheral blood. These receptor sequences come from a woman aged 25-40 years with acute or convalescent COVID-19.

J is TRBJ2-3 and V is TRBV6-2 or TRBV6-3, with 10 bases that match TRBD2. Germline CDR1 is MNHEY and CDR2 is SVGEGT. With V trimmed by 2 bases and J by 6 bases, 8 bases remained unmatched. The CDR3 has 16 amino acids. CDR3 sequence (DNA): TGTGCCAGCAGTTACGGCCAGCGGGGGGGGTTGGATACGCAGTATTTT. It specifies CASSYGQRGGLDTQYF.

The gene calls are TRBV4-1 and TRBJ1-3; 7 bases map to TRBD1. The V gene's germline CDR1 is MGHRA and CDR2 YSYEKL. J was trimmed by 1 base and V by 1 base; bases with no gene match: 4. This CDR3 has 16 residues. The CDR3 is CASSQGTGESGNTIYF. CDR3 nucleotide sequence: TGCGCCAGCAGCCAAGGTACAGGGGAGTCTGGAAACACCATATATTTT.

The chain couples TRBV24-1 to TRBJ1-5; no firm D call. From germline, CDR1 is KGHDR and CDR2 SFDVKD. There are 16 residues in the CDR3. Between the trimmed V and J ends, which lost 3 bases and 4 bases, there was a span of 15 bases. The CDR3: CATSDPRRGFNQPQHF. The CDR3 DNA reads TGTGCCACCAGTGATCCGCGTCGCGGGTTTAATCAGCCCCAGCATTTT.

The V and J genes are TRBV5-1 and TRBJ2-1, with a tentative D call TRBD2 (5 bases). The CDR3 length is 13 residues. V gave up 1 base and J gave up 8 bases, with 10 bases separating them. CDR1 and CDR2 (germline): SGHRS, YFSETQ. CDR3: CASSLWLADEQFF. CDR3 nucleotides: TGCGCCAGCAGCTTGTGGCTAGCCGATGAGCAGTTCTTC.

Concerning this clone itself: The same CDR3 is also encoded by other DNA sequences in this sample. The genes are TRBV5-1 and TRBJ2-7, with TRBD2 matching 9 bases. This CDR3 comprises 14 residues. In germline, CDR1 is SGHRS, CDR2 YFSETQ. V trimming: 4 bases; J trimming: 3 bases; junction bases outside the gene matches: 5. This CDR3 is CASSLSGGSYEQYF. The CDR3 nucleotides read TGCGCCAGCAGCCTAAGCGGGGGGAGCTACGAGCAGTACTTC.

V and J are TRBV7-9 and TRBJ1-1; 8 bases fit TRBD1. The CDR3 consists of 15 residues. V was pared by 3 bases and J by 0 bases, with 3 bases of the junction left unmatched. Germline V gene data show CDR1 as SEHNR and CDR2 as FQNEAQ (reference sequence). The CDR3 is CASSLTGAVNTEAFF. CDR3 DNA sequence: TGTGCCAGCAGCTTGACAGGGGCTGTGAACACTGAAGCTTTCTTT.

The chain joins TRBV19 to TRBJ2-7; D is possibly TRBD1 (7 bases). Between the trimmed V and J ends, which lost 4 bases and 2 bases, there was a span of 18 bases. This CDR3 has 16 residues. Germline V gene lookup returns CDR1 LNHDA and CDR2 SQIVND (reference sequence). This CDR3 reads CASSSRPGGIPYEQYF. The CDR3 DNA reads TGTGCCAGTAGTAGTCGGCCAGGGGGGATTCCCTACGAGCAGTACTTC.

The rearrangement uses TRBV19 and TRBJ1-3; 7 positions match TRBD1. The CDR3 consists of 17 residues. Per germline, CDR1 LNHDA and CDR2 SQIVND (reference sequence). V shed 7 bases, J shed 3 bases, and the junction held 15 bases outside the gene matches. CDR3 sequence: CASNSLTGRLVGNTIYF. CDR3 DNA sequence: TGTGCCAGTAATTCCTTGACAGGGCGGTTGGTTGGAAACACCATATATTTT.

The rearrangement uses TRBV5-1 and TRBJ2-5; the match to TRBD2 covers 15 bases. This CDR3 has 18 residues. The germline CDR1 and CDR2 sequences are SGHRS and YFSETQ. The trim removed 0 bases at V and 6 bases at J, leaving 9 bases unmatched. This CDR3 is CASSLGGEGLAGGKTQYF. DNA for the CDR3: TGCGCCAGCAGCTTGGGCGGCGAAGGACTAGCGGGGGGGAAGACCCAGTACTTC.